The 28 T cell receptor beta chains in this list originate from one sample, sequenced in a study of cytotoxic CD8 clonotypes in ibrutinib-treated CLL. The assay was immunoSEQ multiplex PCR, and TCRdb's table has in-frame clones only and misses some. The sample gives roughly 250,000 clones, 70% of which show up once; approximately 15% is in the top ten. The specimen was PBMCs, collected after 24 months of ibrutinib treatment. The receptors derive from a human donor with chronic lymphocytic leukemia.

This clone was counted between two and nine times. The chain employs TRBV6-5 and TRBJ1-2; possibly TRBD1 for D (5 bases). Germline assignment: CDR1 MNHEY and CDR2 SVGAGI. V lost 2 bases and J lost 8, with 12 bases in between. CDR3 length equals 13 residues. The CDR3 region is CASSYTPGRGYTF. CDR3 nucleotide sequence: TGTGCCAGCAGTTACACCCCAGGGAGGGGCTACACCTTC.

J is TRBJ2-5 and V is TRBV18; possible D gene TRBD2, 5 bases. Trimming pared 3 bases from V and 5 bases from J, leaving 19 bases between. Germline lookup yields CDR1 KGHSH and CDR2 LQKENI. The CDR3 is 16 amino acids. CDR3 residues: CASSPGGLAQLETQYF. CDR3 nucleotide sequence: TGTGCCAGCTCACCCGGAGGATTGGCCCAATTGGAGACCCAGTACTTC.

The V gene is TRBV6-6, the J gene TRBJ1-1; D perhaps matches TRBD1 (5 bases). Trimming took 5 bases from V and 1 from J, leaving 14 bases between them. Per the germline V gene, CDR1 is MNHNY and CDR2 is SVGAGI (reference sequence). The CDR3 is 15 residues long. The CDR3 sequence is CASSRSSGQNTEAFF. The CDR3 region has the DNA TGTGCCAGCAGTCGAAGCAGTGGACAGAACACTGAAGCTTTCTTT.

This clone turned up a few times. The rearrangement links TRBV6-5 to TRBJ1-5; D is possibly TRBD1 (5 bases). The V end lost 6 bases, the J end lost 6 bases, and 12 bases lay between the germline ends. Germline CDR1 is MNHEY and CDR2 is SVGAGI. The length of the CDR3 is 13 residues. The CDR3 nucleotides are TGTGCCAGCAGGACTTACCAGGGTCAGCCCCAGCATTTT. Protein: CASRTYQGQPQHF.

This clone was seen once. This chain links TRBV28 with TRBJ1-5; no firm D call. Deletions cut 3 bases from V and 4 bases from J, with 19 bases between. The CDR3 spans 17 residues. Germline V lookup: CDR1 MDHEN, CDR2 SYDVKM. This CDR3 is CASSFNPLGKGNQPQHF. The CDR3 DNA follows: TGTGCCAGCAGTTTCAATCCTCTGGGGAAGGGTAATCAGCCCCAGCATTTT.

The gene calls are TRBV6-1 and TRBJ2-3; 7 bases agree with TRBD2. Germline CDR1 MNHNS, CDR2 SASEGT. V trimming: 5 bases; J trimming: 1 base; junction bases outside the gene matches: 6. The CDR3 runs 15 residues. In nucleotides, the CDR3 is TGTGCCAGCAGTAGCGGGGCGCTGGGCACAGATACGCAGTATTTT. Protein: CASSSGALGTDTQYF.

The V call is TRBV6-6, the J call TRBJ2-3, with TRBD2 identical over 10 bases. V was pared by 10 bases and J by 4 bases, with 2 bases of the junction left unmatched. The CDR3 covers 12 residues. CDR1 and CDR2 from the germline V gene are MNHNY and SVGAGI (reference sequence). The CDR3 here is CATSGSADTQYF. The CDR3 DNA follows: TGTGCCACTAGCGGGAGCGCAGATACGCAGTATTTT.

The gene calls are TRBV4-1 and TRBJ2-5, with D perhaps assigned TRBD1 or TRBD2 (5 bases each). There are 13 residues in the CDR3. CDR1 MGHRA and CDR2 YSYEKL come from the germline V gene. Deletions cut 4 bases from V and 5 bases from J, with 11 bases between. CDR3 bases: TGCGCCAGCAGCCCCCTTGAGGGGGAGACCCAGTACTTC. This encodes CASSPLEGETQYF.

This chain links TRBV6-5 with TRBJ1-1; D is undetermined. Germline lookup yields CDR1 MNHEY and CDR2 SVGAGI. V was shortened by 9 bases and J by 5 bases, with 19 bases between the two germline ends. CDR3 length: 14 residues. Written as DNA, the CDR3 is TGTGCCAGTAGGGCAGGACTCCAAGGTACTGAAGCTTTCTTT. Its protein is CASRAGLQGTEAFF.

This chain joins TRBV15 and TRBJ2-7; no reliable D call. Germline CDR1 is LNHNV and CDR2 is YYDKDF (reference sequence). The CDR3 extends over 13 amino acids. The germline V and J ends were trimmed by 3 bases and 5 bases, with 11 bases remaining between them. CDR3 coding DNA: TGTGCCACCAGCAGCAGGAACCCCGACGAGCAGTACTTC. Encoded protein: CATSSRNPDEQYF.

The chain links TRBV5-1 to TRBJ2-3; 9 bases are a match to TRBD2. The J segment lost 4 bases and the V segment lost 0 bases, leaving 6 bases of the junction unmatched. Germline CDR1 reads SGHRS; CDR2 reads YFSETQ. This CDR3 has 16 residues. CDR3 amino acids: CASSLVVAGVSDTQYF. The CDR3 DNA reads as TGCGCCAGCAGCTTGGTGGTAGCGGGAGTTTCAGATACGCAGTATTTT. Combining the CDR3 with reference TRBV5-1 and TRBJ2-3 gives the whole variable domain KAGVTQTPRYLIKTRGQQVTLSCSPISGHRSVSWYQQTPGQGLQFLFEYFSETQRNKGNFPGRFSGRQFSNSRSEMNVSTLELGDSALYLCASSLVVAGVSDTQYFGPGTRLTVL.

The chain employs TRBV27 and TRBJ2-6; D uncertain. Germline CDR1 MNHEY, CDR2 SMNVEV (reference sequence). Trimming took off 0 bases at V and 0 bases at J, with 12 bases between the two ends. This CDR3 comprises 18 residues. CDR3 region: CASSLSSQALSGANVLTF. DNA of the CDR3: TGTGCCAGCAGTTTATCGTCTCAGGCCCTCTCTGGGGCCAACGTCCTGACTTTC.

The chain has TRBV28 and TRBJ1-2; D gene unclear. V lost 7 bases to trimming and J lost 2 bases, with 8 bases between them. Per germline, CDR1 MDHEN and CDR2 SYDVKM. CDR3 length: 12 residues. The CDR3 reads CASKGGNYGYTF. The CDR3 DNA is TGTGCCAGCAAGGGTGGCAACTATGGCTACACCTTC.

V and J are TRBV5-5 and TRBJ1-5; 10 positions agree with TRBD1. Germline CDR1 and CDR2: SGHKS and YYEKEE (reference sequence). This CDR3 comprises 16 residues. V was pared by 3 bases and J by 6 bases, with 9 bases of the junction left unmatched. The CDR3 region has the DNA TGTGCCAGCAGCTCAGGCTCGGGACAGGGGTTTCAGCCCCAGCATTTT. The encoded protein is CASSSGSGQGFQPQHF.

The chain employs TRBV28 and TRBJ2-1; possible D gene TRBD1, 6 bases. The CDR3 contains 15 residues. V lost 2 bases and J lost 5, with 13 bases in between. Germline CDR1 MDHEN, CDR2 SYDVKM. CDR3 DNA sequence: TGTGCCAGCAGTTTACCCACAGGGCAACACAATGAGCAGTTCTTC. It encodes CASSLPTGQHNEQFF.

Here the CDR3 DNA reads TGTGCCAGCAGTTACTCGGCGGGAGCGCGCACAGATACGCAGTATTTT. The encoded protein is CASSYSAGARTDTQYF. The genes are TRBV6-5 and TRBJ2-3; 7 nucleotides align to TRBD2. Germline values: CDR1 MNHEY, CDR2 SVGAGI. Losses at the gene ends were 0 bases for V and 1 base for J; bases not matched to a gene: 4. This CDR3 comprises 16 residues.

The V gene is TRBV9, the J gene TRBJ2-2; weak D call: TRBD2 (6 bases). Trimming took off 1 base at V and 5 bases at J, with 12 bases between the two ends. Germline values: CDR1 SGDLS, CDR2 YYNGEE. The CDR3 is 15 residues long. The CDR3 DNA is TGTGCCAGCAGCGTACTGTCTAGCGAGACCGGGGAGCTGTTTTTT. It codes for CASSVLSSETGELFF.

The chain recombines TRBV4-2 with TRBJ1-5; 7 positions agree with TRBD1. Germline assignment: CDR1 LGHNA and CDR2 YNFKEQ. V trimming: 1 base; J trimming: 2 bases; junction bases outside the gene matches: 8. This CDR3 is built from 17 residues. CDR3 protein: CASSQGQGGIGNQPQHF. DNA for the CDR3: TGTGCCAGCAGCCAAGGACAGGGAGGGATCGGCAATCAGCCCCAGCATTTT.

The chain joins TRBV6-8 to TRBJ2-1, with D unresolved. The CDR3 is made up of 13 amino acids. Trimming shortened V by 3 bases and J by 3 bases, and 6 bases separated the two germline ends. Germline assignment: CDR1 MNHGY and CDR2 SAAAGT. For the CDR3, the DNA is TGTGCCAGCAGTTATTTGAGCTACAATGAGCAGTTCTTC. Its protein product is CASSYLSYNEQFF.

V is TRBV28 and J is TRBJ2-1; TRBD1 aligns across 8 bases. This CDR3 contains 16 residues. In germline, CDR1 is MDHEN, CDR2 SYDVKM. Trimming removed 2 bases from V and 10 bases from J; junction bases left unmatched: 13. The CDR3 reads CASSLPPGQVLREQFF. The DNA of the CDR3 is TGTGCCAGCAGTTTACCCCCGGGACAGGTCCTACGGGAGCAGTTCTTC.

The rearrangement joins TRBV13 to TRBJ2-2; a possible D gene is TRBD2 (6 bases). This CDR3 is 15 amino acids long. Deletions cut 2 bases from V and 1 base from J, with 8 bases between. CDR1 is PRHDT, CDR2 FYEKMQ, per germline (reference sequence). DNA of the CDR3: TGTGCCAGCAGCTTAAGACTAGAGAACACCGGGGAGCTGTTTTTT. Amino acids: CASSLRLENTGELFF.

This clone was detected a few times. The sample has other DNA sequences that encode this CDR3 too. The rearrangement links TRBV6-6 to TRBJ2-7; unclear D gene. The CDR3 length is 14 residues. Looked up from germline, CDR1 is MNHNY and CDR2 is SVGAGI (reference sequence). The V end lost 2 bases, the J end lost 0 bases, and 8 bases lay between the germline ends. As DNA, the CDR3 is TGTGCCAGCAGTTACGGCTGGAGCTCCTACGAGCAGTACTTC. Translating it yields CASSYGWSSYEQYF.

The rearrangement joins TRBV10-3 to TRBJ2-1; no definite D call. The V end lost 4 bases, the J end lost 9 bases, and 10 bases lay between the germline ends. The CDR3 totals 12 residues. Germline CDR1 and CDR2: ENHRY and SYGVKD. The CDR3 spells CAISADSSEQFF. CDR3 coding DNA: TGTGCCATCAGTGCCGACTCGAGTGAGCAGTTCTTC.

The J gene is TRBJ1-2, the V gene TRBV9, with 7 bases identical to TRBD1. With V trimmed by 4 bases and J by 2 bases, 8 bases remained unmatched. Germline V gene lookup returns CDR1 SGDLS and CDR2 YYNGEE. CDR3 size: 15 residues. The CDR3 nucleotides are TGTGCCAGCAGCTCCGGACAGGCCGGAAACTATGGCTACACCTTC. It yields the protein CASSSGQAGNYGYTF.

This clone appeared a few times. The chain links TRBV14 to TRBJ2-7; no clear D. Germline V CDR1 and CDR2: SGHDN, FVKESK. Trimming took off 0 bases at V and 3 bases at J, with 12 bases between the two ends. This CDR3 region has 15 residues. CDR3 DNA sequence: TGTGCCAGCAGCCAAGATTCCCCGCAGATCTACGAGCAGTACTTC. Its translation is CASSQDSPQIYEQYF.

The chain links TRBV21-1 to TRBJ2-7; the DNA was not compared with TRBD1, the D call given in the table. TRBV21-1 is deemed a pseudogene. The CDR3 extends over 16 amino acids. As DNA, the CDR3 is TGTGCCAGCAGCAAAGTCGACAGGGGTGATGGTCACGAGCAGTACTTC. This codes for CASSKVDRGDGHEQYF.

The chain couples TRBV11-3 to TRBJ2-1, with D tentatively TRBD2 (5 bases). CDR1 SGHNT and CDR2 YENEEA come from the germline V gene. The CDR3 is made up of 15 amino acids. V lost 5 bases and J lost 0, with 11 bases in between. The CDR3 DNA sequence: TGTGCCAGCAGCACGACGGGGAGCTCCTACAATGAGCAGTTCTTC. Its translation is CASSTTGSSYNEQFF.

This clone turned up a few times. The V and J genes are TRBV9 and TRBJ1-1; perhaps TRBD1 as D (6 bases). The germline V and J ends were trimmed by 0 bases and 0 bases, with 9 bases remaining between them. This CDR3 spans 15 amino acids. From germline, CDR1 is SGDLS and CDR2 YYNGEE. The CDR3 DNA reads TGTGCCAGCAGCGTAGGGGGGCACCTGAACACTGAAGCTTTCTTT. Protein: CASSVGGHLNTEAFF.